This TCR beta chain is from a study of OX40 agonist ivuxolimab in advanced cancers. About the study as a whole: Ivuxolimab was an agonistic, fully human IgG2 monoclonal antibody directed against OX40 (CD134), a costimulatory receptor. Intravenous ivuxolimab was administered to patients every 2 weeks at six dose levels: 0.01, 0.1, 0.3, 1.5, 3 and 10 mg/kg. Of the 50 or so patients in dose escalation, about 19 had hepatocellular carcinoma, about 15 had melanoma, 9 had renal cell carcinoma and 9 had head and neck cancer. In the dose-escalation cohort, 65% to 90% of patients were male, and the mean age was around 60 years, with a range of roughly 20 to 85. Patients were allowed to have had prior anti-PD-1, anti-PD-L1 or anti-CTLA-4 therapy, and roughly 40% of the dose-escalation patients had previously received checkpoint inhibitors. Partial responses were achieved by three dose-escalation patients, of whom one had hepatocellular carcinoma and two had cutaneous melanoma. The point of sequencing TCRbeta in the periphery was to test whether ivuxolimab changed TCR sequence diversity and drove clonal T-cell expansion. The paper reports the monotherapy dose-escalation portion (N of about 50 patients) of the phase I ivuxolimab trial.

Patients with autoimmune disease history or receiving systemic immunosuppression were excluded from the trial. Peripheral blood for TCR sequencing was collected from all dose cohorts at baseline, on cycle 4 day 1, and on cycle 7 day 1. The samples were taken from a phase I, first-in-human, multicenter, open-label dose-escalation trial of ivuxolimab. Adults with locally advanced or metastatic melanoma, renal cell carcinoma, hepatocellular carcinoma or head and neck squamous cell carcinoma were enrolled in the trial. Before TCR sequencing, CD4+ T cells and CD8+ T cells were sorted from peripheral blood as separate populations. What the research found in general, with its limitations: After ivuxolimab, CD8+ T cells had more expanded clones than CD4+ T cells on average. Clonal expansion of both CD4+ and CD8+ blood T cells was observed from baseline to week 6 at doses 0.1 to 3.0 mg/kg. The antigen specificity of the peripheral T cells that underwent clonal expansion was not determined. In the 0.1-3.0 mg/kg groups, partial responders had among the lowest normalized peripheral clonal expansion, particularly in CD8+ T cells. Low levels of normalized T-cell clonal expansion were also seen in some nonresponding patients.

This clone was detected only once. There is no known antigen for this receptor. The record has no base qualities; no much larger clone is one base away. Taken from the germline V gene (reference sequence), the CDR1 and CDR2 loops are SGHAT and FQDESV. The CDR3 has 12 amino acids, counting the end cysteine and phenylalanine. Only the CDR3 portion is preserved as DNA: 36 bases, with reading frame beginning at the first base. Trimming costs V 2 bases and J 5 bases, and their ends lie 6 bases apart. Genomic DNA was extracted from sorted cells for sequencing of the TCRbeta CDR3 region. The immunoSEQ Assay was used for sequencing of TCRbeta CDR3 regions. The clones in this table, taken by TCRdb from immuneACCESS, are in-frame only. Not every clone is retained; where verified, under half of the shortfall comes from an unresolved V gene, and the cause of the rest is unknown. This sample lists roughly 38,000 clones; about 70% were detected once. The top ten clonotypes cover approximately 17% of the sample.

The TCR originated in an adult with an advanced solid tumor such as melanoma, head and neck, liver or kidney cancer. The sequenced sample was CD4+ or CD8+ T cells sorted from blood, obtained in a trial of the OX40 agonist ivuxolimab. The chain joins TRBV11-1 to TRBJ1-2; the D gene cannot be named for sure. Read as DNA, the sequence is TGTGCCAGCAGCTTACATGGGTATGGCTACACCTTC. Its amino acids are CASSLHGYGYTF.